Sequencing of this T cell receptor (beta chain) was carried out in a study of metastatic and nonmetastatic thyroid tumors. Each patient went into thyroid surgery without having received any treatment. The ends were cut back, 6 bases at V and 1 base at J, with 21 bases in the middle. Germline CDR1 reads MNHNS; CDR2 reads SASEGT. There are 17 residues in the CDR3. TCRdb re-called the PCR reads through MiXCR. Here the sample spans fewer than 25,000 clones, roughly 20% being singletons. The sequenced sample was blood. The sequence was obtained from a male donor with papillary thyroid cancer or a benign thyroid nodule (not recorded which). Some clones in this sample may be carry-over from other donors' samples. This chain joins TRBV6-1 and TRBJ1-1, with D perhaps matching TRBD1 (6 bases). The CDR3 here is CASSQSLYRAPNTEAFF. Here the CDR3 DNA reads TGTGCCAGCAGCCAATCGCTGTACAGGGCTCCGAACACTGAAGCTTTCTTT.